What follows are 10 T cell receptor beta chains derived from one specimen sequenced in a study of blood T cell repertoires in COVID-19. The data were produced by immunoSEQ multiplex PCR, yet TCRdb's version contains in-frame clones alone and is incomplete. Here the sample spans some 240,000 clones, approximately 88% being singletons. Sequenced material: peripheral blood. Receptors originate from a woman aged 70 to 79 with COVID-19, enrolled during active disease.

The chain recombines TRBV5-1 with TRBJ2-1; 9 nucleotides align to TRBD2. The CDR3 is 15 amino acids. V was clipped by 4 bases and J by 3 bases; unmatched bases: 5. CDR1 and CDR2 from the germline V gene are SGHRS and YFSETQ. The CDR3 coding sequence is TGCGCCAGCAGCACTCGGACTAGCGACTACAATGAGCAGTTCTTC. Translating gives CASSTRTSDYNEQFF.

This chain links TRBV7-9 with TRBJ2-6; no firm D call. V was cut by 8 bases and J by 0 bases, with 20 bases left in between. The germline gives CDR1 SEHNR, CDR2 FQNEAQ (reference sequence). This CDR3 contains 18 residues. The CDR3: CASAFKSHTFSGANVLTF. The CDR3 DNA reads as TGTGCCAGCGCTTTCAAAAGCCATACTTTCTCTGGGGCCAACGTCCTGACTTTC. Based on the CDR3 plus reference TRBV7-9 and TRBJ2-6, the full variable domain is DTGVSQNPRHKITKRGQNVTFRCDPISEHNRLYWYRQTLGQGPEFLTYFQNEAQLEKSRLLSDRFSAERPKGSFSTLEIQRTEQGDSAMYLCASAFKSHTFSGANVLTFGAGSRLTVL.

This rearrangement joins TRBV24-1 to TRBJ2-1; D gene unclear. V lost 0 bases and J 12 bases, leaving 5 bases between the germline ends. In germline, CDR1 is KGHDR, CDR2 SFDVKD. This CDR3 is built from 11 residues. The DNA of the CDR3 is TGTGCCACCAGTGATTTGAGCCGGCAGTTCTTC. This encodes CATSDLSRQFF.

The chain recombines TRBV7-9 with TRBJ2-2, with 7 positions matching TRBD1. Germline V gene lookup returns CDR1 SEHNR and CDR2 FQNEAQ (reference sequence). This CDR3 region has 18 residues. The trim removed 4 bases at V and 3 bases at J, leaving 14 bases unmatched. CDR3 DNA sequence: TGTGCCAGCAGCTCCCATATGGGTGGGACAGCAGACACCGGGGAGCTGTTTTTT. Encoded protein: CASSSHMGGTADTGELFF.

In DNA form, the CDR3 reads TGTGCCAGCTCCTCTACCCGGACAGGCGGCTACACCTTC. This translates into CASSSTRTGGYTF. This sequence joins TRBV27 and TRBJ1-2, with 7 bases aligning to TRBD1. CDR3 length: 13 residues. Unmatched junction bases numbered 11, after V lost 8 bases and J lost 8 bases. Germline CDR1 MNHEY, CDR2 SMNVEV (reference sequence).

CDR3 sequence reads: CASSMSSGNTIYF. The CDR3 DNA sequence: TGCGCCAGCAGCATGAGCTCTGGAAACACCATATATTTT. V gene TRBV4-1 combines with J gene TRBJ1-3; D not resolved. This CDR3 spans 13 amino acids. V gave up 5 bases and J gave up 0 bases, with 5 bases separating them. Germline lookup yields CDR1 MGHRA and CDR2 YSYEKL.

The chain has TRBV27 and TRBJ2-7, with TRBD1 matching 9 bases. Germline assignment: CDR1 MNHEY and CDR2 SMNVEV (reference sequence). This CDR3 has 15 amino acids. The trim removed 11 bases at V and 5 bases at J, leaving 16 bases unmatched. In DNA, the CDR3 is TGTGCCGCCGGAGGGGGACAGGGCACTTTTAACGAGCAGTACTTC. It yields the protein CAAGGGQGTFNEQYF.

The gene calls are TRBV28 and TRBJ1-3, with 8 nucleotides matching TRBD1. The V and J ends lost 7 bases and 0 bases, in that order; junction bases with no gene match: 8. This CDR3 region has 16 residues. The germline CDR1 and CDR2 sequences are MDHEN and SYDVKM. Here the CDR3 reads CASTPGGRISGNTIYF. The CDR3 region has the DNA TGTGCCAGCACCCCAGGGGGCCGGATCTCTGGAAACACCATATATTTT.

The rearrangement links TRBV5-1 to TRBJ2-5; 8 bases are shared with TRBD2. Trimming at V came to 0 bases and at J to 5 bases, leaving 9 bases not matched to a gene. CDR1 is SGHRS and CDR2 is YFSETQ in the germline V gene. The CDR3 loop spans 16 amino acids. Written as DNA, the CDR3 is TGCGCCAGCAGCTTGGAAGTAGCGGGACCCCGGGAGACCCAGTACTTC. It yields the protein CASSLEVAGPRETQYF.

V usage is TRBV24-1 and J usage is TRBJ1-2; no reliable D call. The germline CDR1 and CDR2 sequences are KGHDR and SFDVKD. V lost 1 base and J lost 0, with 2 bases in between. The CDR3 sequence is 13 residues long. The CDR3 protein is CATSDFTNYGYTF. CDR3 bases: TGTGCCACCAGTGATTTTACTAACTATGGCTACACCTTC.